The rows below give T cell receptor beta chains drawn from one sample of a study of T-cell memory formation after mild COVID-19. A single record per CDR3 protein comes from TCRdb applying MiXCR to the 5' RACE reads. The sample carries roughly 14,000 distinct CDR3 sequences, about 22% recorded once. The sample taken for sequencing was PBMCs or a T cell subset sorted from them (not recorded which). These receptors came from a man younger than 35 who had mild COVID-19 (a few samples of this study predate the infection). Cell type and time point are not known. Each CDR3 is given with its conserved first and last residue. D genes are given only for firm matches. Clone size is not always given. Where it is, it says once, few, many or a class for expanded clones.

V: TRBV29-1
D: .
J: TRBJ1-1
size: few
DNA: TGCAGCGTTGGATTAGGAGGGGAGACCACTGAAGCTTTCTTT
CDR3: CSVGLGGETTEAFF

V: TRBV28
D: .
J: TRBJ1-3
size: .
DNA: TGTGCCAGCAGTTTAGGGCCCCGGTCTTCTGGAAACACCATATATTTT
CDR3: CASSLGPRSSGNTIYF

V: TRBV18
D: TRBD1
J: TRBJ1-3
size: many
DNA: TGTGCCAGCTCAAGACAGGGGGCGACGGGAAACACCATATATTTT
CDR3: CASSRQGATGNTIYF

V: TRBV6-2/TRBV6-3
D: TRBD2
J: TRBJ2-3
size: many
DNA: TGTGCCAGCAGTTACTTCATAGCGGGGGCGAGAGATACGCAGTATTTT
CDR3: CASSYFIAGARDTQYF

V: TRBV27
D: .
J: TRBJ2-3
size: many
DNA: TGTGCCAGCAGTTTATATGTATCGAGAGGTAGCACAGATACGCAGTATTTT
CDR3: CASSLYVSRGSTDTQYF

V: TRBV5-1
D: .
J: TRBJ1-6
size: few
DNA: TGCGCCAGCAGCTTGGTGGGGTCCCGGCCAAGCTATAATTCACCCCTCCACTTT
CDR3: CASSLVGSRPSYNSPLHF

V: TRBV3-1
D: TRBD1
J: TRBJ2-2
size: many
DNA: TGTGCCAGCAGCGCTACCCAGGGGGCTGGCGGGGAGCTGTTTTTT
CDR3: CASSATQGAGGELFF

V: TRBV12-3/TRBV12-4
D: .
J: TRBJ2-4
size: .
DNA: TGTGCCAGCAGTTTGGAGGGGGTTACCAAAAACATTCAGTACTTC
CDR3: CASSLEGVTKNIQYF

V: TRBV6-5
D: .
J: TRBJ2-7
size: many
DNA: TGTGCCAGCAGTTACTCTCGGGCTACCTACGAGCAGTACTTC
CDR3: CASSYSRATYEQYF

V: TRBV6-5
D: .
J: TRBJ2-2
size: many
DNA: TGTGCCAGCAGTTACAATAGGCAGGGCGAACTTGGGGACACCGGGGAGCTGTTTTTT
CDR3: CASSYNRQGELGDTGELFF

V: TRBV20-1
D: TRBD1
J: TRBJ2-7
size: many
DNA: TGCAGTGCTGGGACAGGGGGATTCTACGAGCAGTACTTC
CDR3: CSAGTGGFYEQYF

V: TRBV29-1
D: .
J: TRBJ2-7
size: many
DNA: TGCAGCGTGGCCGTGTGGACGGATTTTTACGAGCAGTACTTC
CDR3: CSVAVWTDFYEQYF

V: TRBV6-6
D: .
J: TRBJ2-3
size: many
DNA: TGTGCCAGCAGTTTTCCGGGGCCGCGCGCCCCCGATACGCAGTATTTT
CDR3: CASSFPGPRAPDTQYF

V: TRBV21-1
D: .
J: TRBJ1-5
size: many
DNA: TGTGCCATTCACAGGGGGCAGCCCTATAGCAATCAGCCCCAGCATTTT
CDR3: CAIHRGQPYSNQPQHF

V: TRBV5-6
D: TRBD1
J: TRBJ1-2
size: many
DNA: TGTGCCAGCAGCTTGGGCAGGGGGCTAGGCTACACCTTC
CDR3: CASSLGRGLGYTF